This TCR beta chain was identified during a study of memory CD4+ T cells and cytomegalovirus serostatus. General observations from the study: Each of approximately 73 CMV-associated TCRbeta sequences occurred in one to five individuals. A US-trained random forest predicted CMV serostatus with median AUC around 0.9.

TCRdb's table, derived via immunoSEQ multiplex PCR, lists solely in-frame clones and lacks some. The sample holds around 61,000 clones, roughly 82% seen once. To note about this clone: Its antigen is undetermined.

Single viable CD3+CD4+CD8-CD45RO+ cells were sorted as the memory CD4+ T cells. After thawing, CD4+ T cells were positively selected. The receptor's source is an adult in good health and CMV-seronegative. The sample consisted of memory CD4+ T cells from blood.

This CDR3 reads CAISDGRWDEQYF. The CDR3 DNA is TGTGCCATCAGTGACGGACGTTGGGACGAGCAGTACTTC. This rearrangement joins TRBV10-3 to TRBJ2-7; D remains unclear. The CDR3 has 13 residues. CDR1 is ENHRY and CDR2 is SYGVKD in the germline V gene. V was trimmed by 3 bases and J by 5 bases, leaving 11 bases between them.